A selection of T cell receptor beta chains follows, all from one sample in a study of control samples from healthy donors and cancer patients. Data came from immunoSEQ multiplex PCR; TCRdb stores just in-frame clones and leaves some out. The table lists about 220,000 clones, about 93% of them singletons. The specimen was blood. These receptors all stem from a man aged 45 to 65 in good health. The CDR3 runs from the conserved cysteine through the conserved F or W. The order of the fields is clone size, D gene, J gene, V gene, CDR3 protein, CDR3 DNA. D genes are given only for firm matches. Only some rows state a clone size, as once, few, many or a class for expanded clones.

- - TRBJ1-1 TRBV28 CASSGGSLPRYTEAFF TGTGCCAGCAGTGGGGGGTCTTTACCTCGTTACACTGAAGCTTTCTTT
few - TRBJ2-2 TRBV11-2 CASSNLPGTGELFF TGTGCCAGCAGCAACCTCCCAGGGACCGGGGAGCTGTTTTTT
- - TRBJ2-5 TRBV2 CASTRPQETQYF TGTGCCAGCACCCGACCCCAAGAGACCCAGTACTTC
- - TRBJ1-4 TRBV7-2 CASSPQPNEKLFF TGTGCCAGCAGCCCCCAGCCTAATGAAAAACTGTTTTTT
- - TRBJ1-5 TRBV19 CASSPHGRQRNQPQHF TGTGCCAGTAGTCCCCACGGGCGGCAGCGGAATCAGCCCCAGCATTTT
- - TRBJ1-4 TRBV5-1 CASSLGYAGEKLFF TGCGCCAGCAGCTTGGGGTATGCGGGTGAAAAACTGTTTTTT
- - TRBJ1-1 TRBV30 CAWRRERGEDTEAFF TGTGCCTGGAGGAGGGAACGAGGGGAGGACACTGAAGCTTTCTTT
once - TRBJ2-3 TRBV19 CASSDRSTDTQYF TGTGCCAGTAGTGACAGGAGCACAGATACGCAGTATTTT
- - TRBJ1-1 TRBV7-8 CASSLGSYRGRLNTEAFF TGTGCCAGCAGCTTAGGATCGTACCGGGGGAGACTGAACACTGAAGCTTTCTTT
- - TRBJ1-1 TRBV2 CASSAQGGNTEAFF TGTGCCAGCAGTGCGCAGGGTGGGAACACTGAAGCTTTCTTT
- TRBD1 TRBJ1-4 TRBV7-9 CASSFPGGDEKLFF TGTGCCAGCAGCTTCCCAGGGGGGGATGAAAAACTGTTTTTT
- - TRBJ1-5 TRBV2 CASSGDNSNQPQHF TGTGCCAGCAGTGGGGACAATAGCAATCAGCCCCAGCATTTT
- - TRBJ1-1 TRBV7-3 CASSLNPGNTEAFF TGTGCCAGCAGCTTAAATCCAGGGAACACTGAAGCTTTCTTT
- - TRBJ2-3 TRBV11-1 CASSLDRTDTQYF TGTGCCAGCAGCTTAGACCGCACAGATACGCAGTATTTT
- TRBD1 TRBJ1-3 TRBV5-4 CASSFGQGTSGNTIYF TGTGCCAGCAGCTTCGGACAGGGAACCTCCGGAAACACCATATATTTT
- - TRBJ1-1 TRBV11-3 CASSPGHPNTEAFF TGTGCCAGCAGCCCGGGACACCCGAACACTGAAGCTTTCTTT
- - TRBJ2-5 TRBV7-2 CASSLRIQETQYF TGTGCCAGCAGCCTTCGGATACAAGAGACCCAGTACTTC
- TRBD1 TRBJ2-1 TRBV15 CATSRQKTGGDEQFF TGTGCCACCAGCAGACAAAAGACAGGGGGCGATGAGCAGTTCTTC
- - TRBJ2-7 TRBV9 CASSVSTYSYEQYF TGTGCCAGCAGCGTTTCGACATACTCCTACGAGCAGTACTTC
- - TRBJ1-6 TRBV10-3 CAISAEARSGSPLHF TGTGCCATCAGTGCCGAGGCCCGGTCGGGGTCACCCCTCCACTTT
- - TRBJ1-1 TRBV11-2 CASRGGARGTEAFF TGTGCCAGCAGGGGGGGTGCCAGGGGCACTGAAGCTTTCTTT
- - TRBJ1-2 TRBV9 CASSPPGNGYGYTF TGTGCCAGCAGCCCCCCGGGGAACGGCTATGGCTACACCTTC
once - TRBJ2-2 TRBV6-5 CAGLPTGADTGELFF TGTGCCGGGTTACCGACGGGGGCAGACACCGGGGAGCTGTTTTTT
- - TRBJ2-2 TRBV5-1 CASRLQLTGELFF TGCGCCAGCAGACTTCAGCTCACCGGGGAGCTGTTTTTT
- - TRBJ1-5 TRBV6-4 CASSDSEGAGGAQHF TGTGCCAGCAGTGACTCCGAAGGGGCCGGCGGGGCCCAGCATTTT
few - TRBJ1-4 TRBV6-2/TRBV6-3 CASSPLGGTKGEKLFF TGTGCCAGCAGCCCTCTCGGAGGGACGAAAGGTGAAAAACTGTTTTTT
once - TRBJ1-5 TRBV28 CASSLRNQPQHF TGTGCCAGCAGTTTACGCAATCAGCCCCAGCATTTT
- - TRBJ2-1 TRBV5-6 CASSLAVAGNNEQFF TGTGCCAGCAGCTTGGCCGTGGCGGGCAACAATGAGCAGTTCTTC
- - TRBJ1-3 TRBV30 CAWAAGAGNTIYF TGTGCCTGGGCCGCGGGAGCTGGAAACACCATATATTTT
- - TRBJ2-2 TRBV5-1 CASTDRNTGELFF TGCGCCAGCACGGACCGGAACACCGGGGAGCTGTTTTTT
- - TRBJ1-4 TRBV12-3/TRBV12-4 CASSLLGGEKLFF TGTGCCAGCAGTTTACTGGGAGGGGAAAAACTGTTTTTT
- - TRBJ2-1 TRBV15 CATSRDGSTPTEQFF TGTGCCACCAGCAGAGATGGGTCTACTCCGACTGAGCAGTTCTTC
- - TRBJ1-1 TRBV19 CATLPGTGNTEAFF TGTGCCACCCTACCTGGGACGGGGAACACTGAAGCTTTCTTT
- - TRBJ1-1 TRBV18 CASSPGQGMINTEAFF TGTGCCAGCTCACCAGGGCAGGGAATGATAAACACTGAAGCTTTCTTT
- - TRBJ2-3 TRBV7-7 CASSLAAGPGDTQYF TGTGCTAGCAGCCTAGCTGCAGGGCCAGGAGATACGCAGTATTTT
few - TRBJ1-1 TRBV5-6 CASSRVAQMNTEAFF TGTGCCAGCAGCCGCGTCGCGCAGATGAACACTGAAGCTTTCTTT
- - TRBJ1-1 TRBV12-3/TRBV12-4 CASSLSGTPEAFF TGTGCCAGCAGTCTCAGCGGGACACCTGAAGCTTTCTTT
- - TRBJ1-5 TRBV6-6 CASSYYTLSEVEPQHF TGTGCCAGCAGTTACTACACGTTAAGCGAGGTCGAGCCCCAGCATTTT
- - TRBJ1-2 TRBV2 CASSEETGALRGYTF TGTGCCAGCAGTGAAGAGACAGGTGCTCTTCGAGGCTACACCTTC
- - TRBJ2-5 TRBV3-1/TRBV3-2 CASSQDRTRGGTQYF TGTGCCAGCAGCCAAGATAGGACTAGAGGGGGGACCCAGTACTTC
- - TRBJ1-5 TRBV7-2 CASSLLGVGQPQHF TGTGCCAGCAGCTTATTGGGGGTCGGTCAGCCCCAGCATTTT
- - TRBJ1-2 TRBV19 CASTAVGRYAGYTF TGTGCCAGTACGGCCGTCGGCAGGTACGCAGGCTACACCTTC
- - TRBJ1-2 TRBV12-3/TRBV12-4 CASSLRQGKGYTF TGTGCCAGCAGTTTAAGGCAGGGGAAAGGCTACACCTTC